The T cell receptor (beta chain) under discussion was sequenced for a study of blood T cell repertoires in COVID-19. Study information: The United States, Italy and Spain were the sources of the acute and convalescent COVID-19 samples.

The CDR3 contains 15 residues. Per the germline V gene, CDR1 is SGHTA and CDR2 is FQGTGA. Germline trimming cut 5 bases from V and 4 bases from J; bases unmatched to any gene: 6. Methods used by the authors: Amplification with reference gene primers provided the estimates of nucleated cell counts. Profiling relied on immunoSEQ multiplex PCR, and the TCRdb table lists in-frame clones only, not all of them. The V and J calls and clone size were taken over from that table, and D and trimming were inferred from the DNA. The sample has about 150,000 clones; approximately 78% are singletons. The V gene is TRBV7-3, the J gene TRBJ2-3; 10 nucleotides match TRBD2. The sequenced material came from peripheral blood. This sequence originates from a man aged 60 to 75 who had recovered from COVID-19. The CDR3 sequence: CASSQLAGGSDTQYF. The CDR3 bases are TGTGCCAGCAGCCAATTAGCGGGAGGATCAGATACGCAGTATTTT.